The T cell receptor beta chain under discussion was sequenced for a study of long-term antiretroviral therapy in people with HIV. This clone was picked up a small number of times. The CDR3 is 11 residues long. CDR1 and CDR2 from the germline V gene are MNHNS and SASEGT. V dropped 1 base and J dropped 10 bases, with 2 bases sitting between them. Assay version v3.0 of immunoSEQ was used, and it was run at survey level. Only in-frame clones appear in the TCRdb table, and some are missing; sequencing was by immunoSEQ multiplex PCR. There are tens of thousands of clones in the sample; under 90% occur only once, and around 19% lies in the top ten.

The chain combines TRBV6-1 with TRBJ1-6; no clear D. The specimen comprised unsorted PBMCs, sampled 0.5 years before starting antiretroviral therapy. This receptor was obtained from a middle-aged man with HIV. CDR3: CASSEVSPLHF. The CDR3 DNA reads TGTGCCAGCAGTGAAGTGTCACCCCTCCACTTT.